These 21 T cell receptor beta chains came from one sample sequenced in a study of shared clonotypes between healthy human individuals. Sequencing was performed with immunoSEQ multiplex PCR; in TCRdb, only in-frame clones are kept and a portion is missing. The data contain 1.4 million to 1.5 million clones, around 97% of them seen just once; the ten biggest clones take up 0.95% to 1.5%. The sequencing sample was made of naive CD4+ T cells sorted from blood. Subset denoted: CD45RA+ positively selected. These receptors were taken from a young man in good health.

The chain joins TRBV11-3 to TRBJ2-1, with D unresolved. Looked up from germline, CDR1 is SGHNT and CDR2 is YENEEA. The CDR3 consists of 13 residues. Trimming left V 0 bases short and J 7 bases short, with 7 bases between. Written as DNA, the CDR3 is TGTGCCAGCAGCTTAGAACCTGAGAATGAGCAGTTCTTC. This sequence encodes CASSLEPENEQFF. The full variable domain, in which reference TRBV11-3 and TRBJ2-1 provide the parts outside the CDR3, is EAGVVQSPRYKIIEKKQPVAFWCNPISGHNTLYWYLQNLGQGPELLIRYENEEAVDDSQLPKDRFSAERLKGVDSTLKIQPAELGDSAVYLCASSLEPENEQFFGPGTRLTVL.

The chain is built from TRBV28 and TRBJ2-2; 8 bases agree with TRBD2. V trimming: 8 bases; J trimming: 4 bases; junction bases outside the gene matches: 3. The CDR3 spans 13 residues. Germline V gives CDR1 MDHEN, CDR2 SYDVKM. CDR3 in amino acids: CASETSGTGELFF. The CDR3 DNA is TGTGCCAGCGAAACTAGCGGCACCGGGGAGCTGTTTTTT. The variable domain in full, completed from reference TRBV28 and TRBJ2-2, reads DVKVTQSSRYLVKRTGEKVFLECVQDMDHENMFWYRQDPGLGLRLIYFSYDVKMKEKGDIPEGYSVSREKKERFSLILESASTNQTSMYLCASETSGTGELFFGEGSRLTVL.

The CDR3 nucleotides read TGTGCCAGCAGCGTAGGAAAGGAGCTCGTCTACGAGCAGTACTTC. Amino acids: CASSVGKELVYEQYF. The chain combines TRBV9 with TRBJ2-7; D is undetermined. The CDR3 has 15 amino acids. Deletions cut 0 bases from V and 3 bases from J, with 13 bases between. Germline CDR1 is SGDLS and CDR2 is YYNGEE.

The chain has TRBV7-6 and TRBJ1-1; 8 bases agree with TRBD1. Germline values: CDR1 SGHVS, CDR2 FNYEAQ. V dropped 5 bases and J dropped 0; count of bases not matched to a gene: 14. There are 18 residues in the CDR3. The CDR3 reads CASSVLSGTGFMNTEAFF. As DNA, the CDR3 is TGTGCCAGCAGCGTGCTTTCCGGGACAGGCTTCATGAACACTGAAGCTTTCTTT.

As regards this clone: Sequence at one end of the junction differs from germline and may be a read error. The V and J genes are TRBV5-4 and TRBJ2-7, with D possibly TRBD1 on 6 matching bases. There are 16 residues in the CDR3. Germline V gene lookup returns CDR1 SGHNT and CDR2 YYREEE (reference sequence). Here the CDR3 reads CASSLAGAGDRTEMCF. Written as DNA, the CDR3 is TGTGCCAGCAGCTTGGCCGGGGCAGGGGATCGGACCGAGATGTGCTTC. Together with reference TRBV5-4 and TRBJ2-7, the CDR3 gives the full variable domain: ETGVTQSPTHLIKTRGQQVTLRCSSQSGHNTVSWYQQALGQGPQFIFQYYREEENGRGNFPPRFSGLQFPNYSSELNVNALELDDSALYLCASSLAGAGDRTEMCFGPGTRLTVT.

CDR3 sequence (DNA): TGTGCCAGCAGTAAGACTAGCGGGGTTACTGAGCAGTTCTTC. The encoded protein is CASSKTSGVTEQFF. This chain connects TRBV6-5 to TRBJ2-1, with TRBD2 matching 11 bases. The CDR3 covers 14 residues. The germline V gene encodes CDR1 MNHEY and CDR2 SVGAGI. V lost 5 bases to trimming and J lost 9 bases; unmatched junction nucleotides: 6.

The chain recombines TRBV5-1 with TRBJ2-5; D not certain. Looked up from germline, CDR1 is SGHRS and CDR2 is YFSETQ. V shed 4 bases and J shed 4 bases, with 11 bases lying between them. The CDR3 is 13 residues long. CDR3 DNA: TGCGCCAGCAGCGGCCAGATGGGAGAGACCCAGTACTTC. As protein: CASSGQMGETQYF.

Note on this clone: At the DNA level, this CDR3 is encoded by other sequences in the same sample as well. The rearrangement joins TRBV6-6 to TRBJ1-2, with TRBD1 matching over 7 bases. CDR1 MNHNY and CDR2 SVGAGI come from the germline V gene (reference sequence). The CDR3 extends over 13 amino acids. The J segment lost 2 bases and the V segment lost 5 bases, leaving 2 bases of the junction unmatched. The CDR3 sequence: CASSRDSNYGYTF. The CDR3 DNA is TGTGCCAGCAGTCGGGACAGCAACTATGGCTACACCTTC.

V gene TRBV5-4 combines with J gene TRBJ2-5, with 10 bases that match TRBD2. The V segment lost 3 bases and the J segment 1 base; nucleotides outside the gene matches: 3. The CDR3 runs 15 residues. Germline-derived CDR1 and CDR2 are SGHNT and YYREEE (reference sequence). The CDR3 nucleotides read TGTGCCAGCAGCTCCGGACTAGCGGTCCAAGAGACCCAGTACTTC. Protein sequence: CASSSGLAVQETQYF.

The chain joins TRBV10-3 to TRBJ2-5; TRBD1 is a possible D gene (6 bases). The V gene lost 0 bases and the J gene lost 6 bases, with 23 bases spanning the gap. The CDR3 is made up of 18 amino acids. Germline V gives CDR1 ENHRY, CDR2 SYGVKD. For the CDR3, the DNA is TGTGCCATCAGTGAGTCTGGCCCCGGAGACAGGCTACGGAAGACCCAGTACTTC. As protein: CAISESGPGDRLRKTQYF.

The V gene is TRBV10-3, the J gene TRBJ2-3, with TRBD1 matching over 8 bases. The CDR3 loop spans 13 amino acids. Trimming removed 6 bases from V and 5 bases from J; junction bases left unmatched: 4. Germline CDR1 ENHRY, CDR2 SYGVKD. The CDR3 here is CAISGTGRDTQYF. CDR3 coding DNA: TGTGCCATCAGCGGGACAGGCAGAGATACGCAGTATTTT.

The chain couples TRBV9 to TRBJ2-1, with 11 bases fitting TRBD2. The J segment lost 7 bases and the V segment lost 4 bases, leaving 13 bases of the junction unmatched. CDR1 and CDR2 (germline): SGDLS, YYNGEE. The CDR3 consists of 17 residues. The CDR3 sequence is CASSTSEASGRLNEQFF. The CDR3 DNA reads TGTGCCAGCAGCACCTCCGAGGCTAGCGGGAGGTTGAATGAGCAGTTCTTC.

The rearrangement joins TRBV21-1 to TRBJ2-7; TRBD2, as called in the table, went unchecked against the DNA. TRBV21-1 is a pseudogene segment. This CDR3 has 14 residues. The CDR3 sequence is CASSKSGIPYEQYF. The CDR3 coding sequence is TGTGCCAGCAGCAAATCCGGGATACCCTACGAGCAGTACTTC.

CDR3 sequence reads: CASSMTSGNTDTQYF. DNA of the CDR3: TGTGCCAGCAGTATGACTAGCGGGAATACAGATACGCAGTATTTT. The chain carries TRBV6-4 and TRBJ2-3, with 11 bases that match TRBD2. After removal of 5 bases from V and 3 bases from J, the junction contained 4 bases not matched to a gene. This CDR3 has 15 amino acids. Germline V gene sequence: CDR1 MRHNA, CDR2 SNTAGT.

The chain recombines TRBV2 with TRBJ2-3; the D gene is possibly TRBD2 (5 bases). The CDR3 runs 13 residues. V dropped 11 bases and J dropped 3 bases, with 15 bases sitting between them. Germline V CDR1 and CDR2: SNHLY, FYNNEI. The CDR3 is CALMGDLTDTQYF. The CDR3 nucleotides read TGTGCCCTGATGGGAGACCTTACAGATACGCAGTATTTT.

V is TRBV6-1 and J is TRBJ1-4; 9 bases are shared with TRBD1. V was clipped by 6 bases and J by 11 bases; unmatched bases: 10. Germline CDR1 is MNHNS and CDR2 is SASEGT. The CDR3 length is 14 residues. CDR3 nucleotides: TGTGCCAGCAGGAAGGGACAGGGAGTCTGGAAACTGTTTTTT. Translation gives CASRKGQGVWKLFF.

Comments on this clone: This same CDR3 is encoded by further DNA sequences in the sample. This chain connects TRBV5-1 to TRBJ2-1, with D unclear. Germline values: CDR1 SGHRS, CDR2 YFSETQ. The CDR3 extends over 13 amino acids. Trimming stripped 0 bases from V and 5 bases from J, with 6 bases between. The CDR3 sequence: CASSLVPHNEQFF. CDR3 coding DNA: TGCGCCAGCAGCTTGGTGCCTCACAATGAGCAGTTCTTC. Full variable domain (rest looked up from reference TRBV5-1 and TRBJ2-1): KAGVTQTPRYLIKTRGQQVTLSCSPISGHRSVSWYQQTPGQGLQFLFEYFSETQRNKGNFPGRFSGRQFSNSRSEMNVSTLELGDSALYLCASSLVPHNEQFFGPGTRLTVL.

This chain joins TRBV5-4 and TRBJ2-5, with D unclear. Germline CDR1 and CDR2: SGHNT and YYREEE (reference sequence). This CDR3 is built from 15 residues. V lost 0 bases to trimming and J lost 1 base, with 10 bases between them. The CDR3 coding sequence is TGTGCCAGCAGCTTGGGCGAAGAACCCCAAGAGACCCAGTACTTC. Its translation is CASSLGEEPQETQYF.

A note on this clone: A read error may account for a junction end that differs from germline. The CDR3 spells CASNLDREEGYGAF. CDR3 in DNA: TGTGCCAGCAATTTGGATCGGGAGGAGGGATACGGCGCCTTT. The chain has TRBV28 and TRBJ1-1, with no clear D. Germline values: CDR1 MDHEN, CDR2 SYDVKM. The CDR3 length is 14 residues.

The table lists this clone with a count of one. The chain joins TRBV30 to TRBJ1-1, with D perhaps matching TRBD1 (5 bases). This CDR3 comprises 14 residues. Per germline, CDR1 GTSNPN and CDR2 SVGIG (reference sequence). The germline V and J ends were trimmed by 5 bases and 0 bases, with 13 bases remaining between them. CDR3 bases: TGTGCCTGGGAGGGACGGGGCCTGAACACTGAAGCTTTCTTT. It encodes CAWEGRGLNTEAFF.

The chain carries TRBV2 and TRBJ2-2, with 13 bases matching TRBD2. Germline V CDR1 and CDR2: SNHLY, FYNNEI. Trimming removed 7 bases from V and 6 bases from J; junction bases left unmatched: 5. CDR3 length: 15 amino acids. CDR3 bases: TGTGCCAGCAAAGGACTAGCGGGAGAGGCCGGGGAGCTGTTTTTT. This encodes CASKGLAGEAGELFF.